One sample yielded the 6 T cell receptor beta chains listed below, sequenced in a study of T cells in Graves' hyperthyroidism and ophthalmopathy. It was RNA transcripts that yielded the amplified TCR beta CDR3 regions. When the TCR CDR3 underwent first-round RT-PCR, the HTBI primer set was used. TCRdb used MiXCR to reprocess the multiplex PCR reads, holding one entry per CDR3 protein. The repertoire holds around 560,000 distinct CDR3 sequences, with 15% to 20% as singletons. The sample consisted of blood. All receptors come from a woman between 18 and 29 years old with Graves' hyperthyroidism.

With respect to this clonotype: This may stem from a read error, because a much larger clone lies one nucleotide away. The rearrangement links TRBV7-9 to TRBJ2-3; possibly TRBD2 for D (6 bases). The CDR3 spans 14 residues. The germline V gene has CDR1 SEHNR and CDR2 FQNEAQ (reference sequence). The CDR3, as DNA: TGTGTCAGCAGCTTTCGGGAGTTGGCAGATACGCAGTATTTT. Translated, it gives CVSSFRELADTQYF.

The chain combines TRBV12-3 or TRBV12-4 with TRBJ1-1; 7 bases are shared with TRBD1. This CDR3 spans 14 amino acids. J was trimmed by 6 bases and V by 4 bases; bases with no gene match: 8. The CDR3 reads CASSSRPRGSEAFF. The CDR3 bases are TGTGCCAGCAGTTCTCGGCCCAGGGGGTCTGAAGCTTTCTTT.

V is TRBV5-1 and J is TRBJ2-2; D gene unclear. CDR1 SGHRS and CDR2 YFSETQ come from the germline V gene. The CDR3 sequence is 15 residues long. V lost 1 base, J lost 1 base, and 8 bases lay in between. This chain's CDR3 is CASSLSLGNTGELFF. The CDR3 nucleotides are TGCGCCAGCAGCTTGAGTCTTGGGAACACCGGGGAGCTGTTTTTT.

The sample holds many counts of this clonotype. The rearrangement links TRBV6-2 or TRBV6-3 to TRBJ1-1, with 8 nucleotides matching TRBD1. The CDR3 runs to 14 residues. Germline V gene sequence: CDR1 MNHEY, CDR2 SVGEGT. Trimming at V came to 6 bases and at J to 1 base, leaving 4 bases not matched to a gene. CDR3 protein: CASRLDRGNTEAFF. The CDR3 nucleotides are TGTGCCAGCAGACTAGACAGGGGGAACACTGAAGCTTTCTTT.

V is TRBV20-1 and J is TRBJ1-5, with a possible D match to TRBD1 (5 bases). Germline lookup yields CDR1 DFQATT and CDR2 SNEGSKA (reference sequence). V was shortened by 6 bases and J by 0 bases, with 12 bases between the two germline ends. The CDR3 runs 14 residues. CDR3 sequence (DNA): TGCAGTGCCTCGGGGCATAATAGCAATCAGCCCCAGCATTTT. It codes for CSASGHNSNQPQHF.

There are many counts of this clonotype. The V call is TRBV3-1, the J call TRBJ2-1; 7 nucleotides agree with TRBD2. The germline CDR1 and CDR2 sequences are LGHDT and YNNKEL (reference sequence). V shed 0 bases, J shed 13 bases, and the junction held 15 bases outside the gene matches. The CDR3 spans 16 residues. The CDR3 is CASSQDLSAGRLSQFF. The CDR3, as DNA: TGTGCCAGCAGCCAAGATCTCTCAGCGGGACGACTCTCACAGTTCTTC.